This entry describes one T cell receptor (beta chain). This entry is derived from a study of blood T cell repertoires in COVID-19. TCRdb's copy holds only in-frame clones and misses some; the assay was immunoSEQ multiplex PCR. This table has roughly 140,000 clones, approximately 81% appearing once. The material sequenced was peripheral blood. The TCR originated in a human donor in a cohort sampled during active COVID-19.

CDR3 DNA: TGTGCCAGTACCCCGGACAGGAGCCTCTATGGCTACACCTTC. It translates to CASTPDRSLYGYTF. The V and J genes are TRBV19 and TRBJ1-2; 7 bases agree with TRBD1. The CDR3 has 14 residues. Germline CDR1 is LNHDA and CDR2 is SQIVND (reference sequence). V gave up 7 bases and J gave up 4 bases; unmatched junction bases: 9.